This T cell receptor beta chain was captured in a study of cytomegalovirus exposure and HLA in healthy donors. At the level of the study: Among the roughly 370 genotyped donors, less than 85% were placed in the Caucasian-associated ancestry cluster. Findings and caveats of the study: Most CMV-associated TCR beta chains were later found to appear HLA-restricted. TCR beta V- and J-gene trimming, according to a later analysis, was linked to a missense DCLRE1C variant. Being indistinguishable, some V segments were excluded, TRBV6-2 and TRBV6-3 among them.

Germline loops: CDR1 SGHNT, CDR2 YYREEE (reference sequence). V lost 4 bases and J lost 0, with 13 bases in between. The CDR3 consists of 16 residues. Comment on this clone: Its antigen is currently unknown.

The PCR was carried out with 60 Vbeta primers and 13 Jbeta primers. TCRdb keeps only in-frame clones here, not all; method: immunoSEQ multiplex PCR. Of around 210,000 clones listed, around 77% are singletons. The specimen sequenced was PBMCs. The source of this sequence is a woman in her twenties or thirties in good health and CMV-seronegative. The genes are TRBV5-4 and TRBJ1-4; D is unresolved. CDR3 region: CASSRTGRATNEKLFF. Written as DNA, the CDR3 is TGTGCCAGCAGCCGGACGGGGAGAGCAACTAATGAAAAACTGTTTTTT. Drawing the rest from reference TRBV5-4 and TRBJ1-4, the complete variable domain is ETGVTQSPTHLIKTRGQQVTLRCSSQSGHNTVSWYQQALGQGPQFIFQYYREEENGRGNFPPRFSGLQFPNYSSELNVNALELDDSALYLCASSRTGRATNEKLFFGSGTQLSVL.